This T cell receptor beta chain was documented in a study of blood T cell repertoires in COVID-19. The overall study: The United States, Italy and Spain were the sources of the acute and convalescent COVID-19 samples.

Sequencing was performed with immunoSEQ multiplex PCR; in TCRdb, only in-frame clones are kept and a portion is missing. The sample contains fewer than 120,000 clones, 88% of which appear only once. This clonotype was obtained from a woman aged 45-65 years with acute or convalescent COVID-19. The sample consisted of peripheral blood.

The CDR3 coding sequence is TGTGCCAGCAGCCCCTTGGTGGCGGGAGACAATGAGCAGTTCTTC. Amino acids: CASSPLVAGDNEQFF. This sequence joins TRBV4-2 and TRBJ2-1; TRBD2 agrees at 7 bases. The germline V gene encodes CDR1 LGHNA and CDR2 YNFKEQ. The V segment lost 4 bases and the J segment 5 bases; nucleotides outside the gene matches: 8. This CDR3 region has 15 residues.